This TCR beta chain was recovered during a study of immune heterogeneity within non-small cell lung tumors. Multiplex PCR (32 V and 13 J primers) was used to amplify the TCR beta CDR3. TCRdb independently ran MiXCR on the multiplex PCR reads; one entry per CDR3 protein. The sample consists of 2,000 or so distinct CDR3 sequences, more than 25% of them appearing once. The V gene lost 4 bases and the J gene lost 6 bases, with 19 bases spanning the gap. The CDR3 totals 16 residues. CDR1 MNHEY and CDR2 SVGEGT come from the germline V gene. Bulk tumor genomic DNA, approximately 570 ng per sample, was the template. Spaced far apart, several biopsies were taken from each primary tumor during surgery. The study enrolled patients with untreated, newly diagnosed non-small cell lung cancer who underwent curative surgery.

This receptor was taken from a man in his 60s with non-small cell lung cancer. The chain joins TRBV6-2 or TRBV6-3 to TRBJ2-1; D may match TRBD1 or TRBD2 (5 bases each). The sample was lung tumor tissue. CDR3 nucleotides: TGTGCCAGCAGTTTGGGACCGGGTCTAGCTGCCAATGAGCAGTTCTTC. Translation gives CASSLGPGLAANEQFF.